This is a list of T cell receptor beta chains from one sample in a study of cytomegalovirus exposure and HLA in healthy donors. TCRdb's copy holds only in-frame clones and misses some; the assay was immunoSEQ multiplex PCR. The sample carries approximately 120,000 clones, around 73% recorded once. What was sequenced was PBMCs. The receptors here all came from a man aged 25 to 40 in good health and CMV-seropositive. CDR3s include the opening cysteine and the closing phenylalanine or tryptophan.

v_call,j_call,cdr3_aa
TRBV28,TRBJ1-2,CASNPTGGVYGYTF
TRBV14,TRBJ2-2,CASRPDRGRTGELFF
TRBV7-3,TRBJ2-1,CASSFSSGSINEQFF
TRBV4-2,TRBJ2-4,CASSQGDSGLAKNIQYF
TRBV7-2,TRBJ1-2,CASTWSRVGYTF
TRBV6-5,TRBJ2-7,CASRWTENSYEQYF
TRBV25-1,TRBJ1-1,CASTQAGTGNTEAFF
TRBV5-1,TRBJ2-4,CASSRGGAPSFQYF
TRBV5-1,TRBJ2-3,CASSPGLLTDTQYF
TRBV7-9,TRBJ1-5,CASSPPGTGNQPQHF
TRBV5-6,TRBJ1-2,CASSPDRGRYRGYTF
TRBV5-1,TRBJ2-3,CASSGQGAQDTQYF
TRBV7-2,TRBJ2-5,CASSSITSGPRETQYF
TRBV15,TRBJ2-7,CATSSRTGSQVQYF
TRBV6-5,TRBJ2-5,CASSYRLGAQETQYF
TRBV25-1,TRBJ2-7,CASSEGWREFAEQYF
TRBV28,TRBJ2-7,CASSSPSGQGYEQYF
TRBV19,TRBJ2-7,CASRTAPGLAGEQYF
TRBV5-1,TRBJ1-2,CASSQGTGSAGYTF
TRBV19,TRBJ2-6,CASRTSGANVLTF
TRBV28,TRBJ1-2,CASSPGQGAWYGYTF
TRBV6-1,TRBJ2-7,CASGGFGQGAGEQYF
TRBV11-2,TRBJ1-2,CASSPEGKGGYTF
TRBV6-1,TRBJ2-7,CASSAGTDTYEQYF
TRBV30,TRBJ2-5,CAWSVAGLEVGETQYF
TRBV27,TRBJ1-5,CASTGGFGPQHF
TRBV9,TRBJ2-7,CASSVAASGSDEQYF
TRBV2,TRBJ2-1,CASSRRGREQFF
TRBV7-9,TRBJ2-5,CASSLANYLQETQYF
TRBV29-1,TRBJ2-2,CSVEDRGHPTGELFF
TRBV5-4,TRBJ2-5,CASSLDWQETQYF
TRBV13,TRBJ2-1,CASSSGRLEQFF
TRBV5-1,TRBJ1-2,CASSSLGQNGYTF
TRBV28,TRBJ2-7,CASSPRRYGNEQYF
TRBV11-3,TRBJ2-1,CASSSVRTGSSYNEQFF
TRBV6-1,TRBJ1-1,CASSSPGYMNTEAFF
TRBV28,TRBJ1-2,CASSLGGVLNYGYTF
TRBV7-6,TRBJ2-3,CASSGIAGSTDTQYF
TRBV28,TRBJ2-7,CASRYLVGGYEQYF
TRBV7-2,TRBJ2-1,CASSLGVSGQFF
TRBV28,TRBJ1-2,CASRGGGRNWDYGYTF
TRBV6-5,TRBJ1-1,CASSYSGGTEAFF
TRBV7-9,TRBJ2-2,CASSLRGRNTGELFF
TRBV2,TRBJ2-3,CASSRDRGTQYF
TRBV11-2,TRBJ2-5,CASRPGTEETQYF
TRBV5-1,TRBJ2-7,CASAPGPPFEQYF